One sample yielded the 32 T cell receptor beta chains listed below, sequenced in a study of T-cell memory formation after mild COVID-19. MiXCR, run by TCRdb on the 5' RACE reads, gives a single entry per CDR3 protein. The table shows about 58,000 distinct CDR3 sequences, with roughly a quarter occurring only once. The specimen was PBMCs or a T cell subset sorted from them (not recorded which). Source of these receptors: a man in his late teens or twenties who had mild COVID-19 (a few samples of this study predate the infection). Cell type and time point are not known.

This clonotype was observed a handful of times. The chain recombines TRBV6-5 with TRBJ1-1, with D perhaps TRBD1 (5 bases). CDR1 and CDR2 (germline): MNHEY, SVGAGI. Trimming cost V 0 bases and J 6 bases, with 8 bases left between them. CDR3 length: 13 amino acids. The CDR3 DNA sequence: TGTGCCAGCAGTTACTCCAGGGTGGCTGAAGCTTTCTTT. It codes for CASSYSRVAEAFF.

V usage is TRBV7-9 and J usage is TRBJ1-1; possible D gene TRBD1, 6 bases. Germline V gene sequence: CDR1 SEHNR, CDR2 FQNEAQ (reference sequence). The CDR3 has 15 residues. The V and J ends lost 8 bases and 1 base respectively, with 17 bases between them. The CDR3 reads CASVEEGGSNTEAFF. CDR3 nucleotides: TGTGCCAGCGTAGAAGAGGGGGGGTCGAACACTGAAGCTTTCTTT.

At least ten counts were recorded for this clonotype. The V gene is TRBV7-9, the J gene TRBJ2-1, with 7 bases that match TRBD1. The CDR3 consists of 17 residues. Germline loops: CDR1 SEHNR, CDR2 FQNEAQ (reference sequence). The trim removed 5 bases at V and 0 bases at J, leaving 10 bases unmatched. The CDR3, as DNA: TGTGCCAGCAGCGGGAAAGGGACAGCCTACTCCTACAATGAGCAGTTCTTC. Translating it yields CASSGKGTAYSYNEQFF.

This clonotype was observed a handful of times. CDR3 residues: CASSAGLASLETQYF. In DNA form, the CDR3 reads TGTGCCAGCAGCGCGGGACTAGCGAGTTTGGAGACCCAGTACTTC. V gene TRBV9 combines with J gene TRBJ2-5; 10 bases fit TRBD2. Germline V gene sequence: CDR1 SGDLS, CDR2 YYNGEE. With V trimmed by 3 bases and J by 5 bases, 7 bases remained unmatched. The CDR3 length is 15 residues.

This clonotype was seen more than once but under ten times. The V gene is TRBV7-3, the J gene TRBJ2-3; 13 bases map to TRBD2. There are 18 residues in the CDR3. After removal of 4 bases from V and 0 bases from J, the junction contained 7 bases not matched to a gene. Per germline, CDR1 SGHTA and CDR2 FQGTGA. The CDR3 region is CASSSRTSGGNSTDTQYF. The DNA for the CDR3 is TGTGCCAGCAGCTCGCGGACTAGCGGGGGCAATAGCACAGATACGCAGTATTTT.

The chain has TRBV4-3 and TRBJ2-2; no firm D call. This CDR3 has 15 residues. V dropped 5 bases and J dropped 0 bases, with 10 bases sitting between them. Germline V gene sequence: CDR1 LGHNA, CDR2 YSLEER. The CDR3 here is CASSEITANTGELFF. In nucleotides, the CDR3 is TGCGCCAGCAGCGAAATTACAGCGAACACCGGGGAGCTGTTTTTT.

CDR3 region: CASSLDRGRRAHGYTF. For the CDR3, the DNA is TGTGCCAGCAGCTTGGACAGGGGGCGAAGGGCTCATGGCTACACCTTC. V and J are TRBV5-5 and TRBJ1-2; TRBD1 matches 9 bases. This CDR3 is built from 16 residues. Germline V gene lookup returns CDR1 SGHKS and CDR2 YYEKEE (reference sequence). The J segment lost 6 bases and the V segment lost 0 bases, leaving 9 bases of the junction unmatched.

The chain couples TRBV6-1 to TRBJ1-5, with D possibly matching TRBD1 (6 bases). Trimming removed 2 bases at V and 0 bases at J, with 11 bases between. This CDR3 region has 16 residues. The V gene's germline CDR1 is MNHNS and CDR2 SASEGT. The DNA of the CDR3 is TGTGCCAGCAGTGAATGGGGGGCTGATAGCAATCAGCCCCAGCATTTT. Amino acids: CASSEWGADSNQPQHF.

This clonotype was seen a handful of times. The V and J genes are TRBV29-1 and TRBJ1-1, with D possibly matching TRBD1 (5 bases). This CDR3 comprises 15 residues. The V gene's germline CDR1 is SQVTM and CDR2 ANQGSEA. V was pared by 6 bases and J by 3 bases, with 20 bases between. For the CDR3, the DNA is TGCAGCGTCCCGGCCGGGGGATTCAGTTACACTGAAGCTTTCTTT. It yields the protein CSVPAGGFSYTEAFF.

This clonotype was detected a few times. This sequence joins TRBV12-3 or TRBV12-4 and TRBJ2-6; D may be TRBD1 or TRBD2 (6 bases each). V lost 8 bases to trimming and J lost 2 bases, with 10 bases between them. The CDR3 covers 14 residues. CDR3 amino acids: CASGGGTGANVLTF. The DNA of the CDR3 is TGTGCCAGCGGAGGGGGGACTGGGGCCAACGTCCTGACTTTC.

This rearrangement joins TRBV2 to TRBJ1-5, with 10 nucleotides matching TRBD1. Germline values: CDR1 SNHLY, CDR2 FYNNEI. V gave up 5 bases and J gave up 5 bases; unmatched junction bases: 6. This CDR3 comprises 15 residues. The CDR3, as DNA: TGTGCCAGCAGTTTGGGACAGGGGACAGATCAGCCCCAGCATTTT. Translated, it gives CASSLGQGTDQPQHF.

The table lists this clonotype with a few counts. The chain employs TRBV5-6 and TRBJ1-1, with D maybe TRBD1 (6 bases). The length of the CDR3 is 16 residues. Trimming took off 4 bases at V and 6 bases at J, with 22 bases between the two ends. Germline assignment: CDR1 SGHDT and CDR2 YYEEEE. CDR3 sequence (DNA): TGTGCCAGCAGCCGTCCCAGAGGGGGGCGAGTCTCTGAAGCTTTCTTT. Translated, it gives CASSRPRGGRVSEAFF.

Remarks on this clonotype: One end of the junction is discordant with germline, which a read error may explain. The CDR3 DNA follows: TGTGCCAGCACCTTACAGGGGGCTGAAGCTTTCTTT. Translating it yields CASTLQGAEAFF. The rearrangement joins TRBV7-9 to TRBJ1-1; 8 bases align to TRBD1. The V gene's germline CDR1 is SEHNR and CDR2 FQNEAQ (reference sequence). The CDR3 sequence is 12 residues long.

The table lists this clonotype with many counts. The genes are TRBV30 and TRBJ2-2, with a tentative D call TRBD2 (6 bases). CDR1 GTSNPN and CDR2 SVGIG come from the germline V gene (reference sequence). The CDR3 runs to 12 residues. Trimming pared 3 bases from V and 8 bases from J, leaving 10 bases between. CDR3 region: CAWRNGGGELFF. The CDR3 DNA follows: TGTGCCTGGAGGAACGGGGGTGGGGAGCTGTTTTTT. Together with reference TRBV30 and TRBJ2-2, the CDR3 gives the full variable domain: SQTIHQWPATLVQPVGSPLSLECTVEGTSNPNLYWYRQAAGRGLQLLFYSVGIGQISSEVPQNLSASRPQDRQFILSSKKLLLSDSGFYLCAWRNGGGELFFGEGSRLTVL.

The CDR3 bases are TGTGCCAGCAGTTACTTGGACGGCAACTATGGCTACACCTTC. Translation: CASSYLDGNYGYTF. The gene calls are TRBV6-6 and TRBJ1-2; D not resolved. The CDR3 runs 14 residues. CDR1 MNHNY and CDR2 SVGAGI come from the germline V gene (reference sequence). Trimming removed 1 base at V and 2 bases at J, with 8 bases between.

The chain employs TRBV27 and TRBJ1-5; D is unresolved. Germline V gene data show CDR1 as MNHEY and CDR2 as SMNVEV (reference sequence). This CDR3 region has 14 residues. Trimming removed 5 bases at V and 0 bases at J, with 8 bases between. CDR3 sequence: CASSLRSSNQPQHF. CDR3 coding DNA: TGTGCCAGCAGTCTCCGCAGTAGCAATCAGCCCCAGCATTTT.

This clonotype has a single count. The rearrangement links TRBV3-1 to TRBJ2-3; D not certain. CDR3 length: 15 amino acids. Trimming removed 0 bases at V and 7 bases at J, with 14 bases between. Germline CDR1 reads LGHDT; CDR2 reads YNNKEL (reference sequence). The CDR3 sequence: CASSQEVRAGYTQYF. CDR3 nucleotide sequence: TGTGCCAGCAGCCAAGAGGTCCGGGCCGGATATACGCAGTATTTT.

Many counts were recorded for this clonotype. The V and J genes are TRBV5-6 and TRBJ1-1, with a weak D call TRBD1 (6 bases). CDR1 SGHDT and CDR2 YYEEEE come from the germline V gene. The CDR3 consists of 13 residues. With 2 bases removed from V and 1 base from J, the gap between germline ends came to 6 bases. CDR3 bases: TGTGCCAGCAGCTTAGGGGGGAACACTGAAGCTTTCTTT. It translates to CASSLGGNTEAFF.

The V call is TRBV3-1, the J call TRBJ2-3, with 13 bases identical to TRBD2. This CDR3 spans 14 amino acids. V lost 2 bases to trimming and J lost 9 bases; unmatched junction nucleotides: 2. Germline CDR1 LGHDT, CDR2 YNNKEL (reference sequence). DNA of the CDR3: TGTGCCAGCAGCCAAACTAGCGGGGGGGGCACGCAGTATTTT. It translates to CASSQTSGGGTQYF.

In nucleotides, the CDR3 is TGTGCCAGCAGCCCCATCCAGACTAGCGGGGGGGGCAATGAGCAGTTCTTC. It translates to CASSPIQTSGGGNEQFF. V and J are TRBV7-6 and TRBJ2-1; 14 positions match TRBD2. The germline CDR1 and CDR2 sequences are SGHVS and FNYEAQ. The junction had 9 bases not matched to a gene; V was cut back by 5 bases and J by 6 bases. The CDR3 consists of 17 residues.

The sample holds a few counts of this clonotype. This chain connects TRBV4-3 to TRBJ2-3, with D uncertain. This CDR3 has 16 residues. The germline V gene has CDR1 LGHNA and CDR2 YSLEER. V shed 0 bases and J shed 0 bases, with 10 bases lying between them. This chain's CDR3 is CASSQDSGSSTDTQYF. The DNA of the CDR3 is TGCGCCAGCAGCCAAGACTCAGGATCTAGCACAGATACGCAGTATTTT.

The chain combines TRBV12-3 or TRBV12-4 with TRBJ2-5, with TRBD2 matching over 8 bases. The CDR3 length is 15 residues. The V and J ends lost 8 bases and 1 base, in that order; junction bases with no gene match: 9. CDR3 amino acids: CASGSPGGPQETQYF. CDR3 nucleotides: TGTGCCAGCGGAAGCCCGGGAGGGCCCCAAGAGACCCAGTACTTC.

This clonotype occurred many times. V is TRBV5-5 and J is TRBJ2-3, with 8 bases aligning to TRBD2. Germline CDR1 is SGHKS and CDR2 is YYEKEE (reference sequence). The CDR3 is 18 amino acids. J was trimmed by 8 bases and V by 1 base; bases with no gene match: 18. CDR3: CASSLQATRLASSGTQYF. Written as DNA, the CDR3 is TGTGCCAGCAGCTTGCAGGCAACCCGACTAGCGTCCTCGGGTACGCAGTATTTT.

The chain combines TRBV12-3 or TRBV12-4 with TRBJ2-3; D is possibly TRBD1 or TRBD2 (5 bases each). This CDR3 has 14 amino acids. The V and J ends lost 6 bases and 5 bases respectively, with 15 bases between them. This chain's CDR3 is CASSPVGVGDTQYF. The CDR3, as DNA: TGTGCCAGCAGCCCCGTGGGGGTGGGAGATACGCAGTATTTT.

A few counts support this clonotype. J is TRBJ2-1 and V is TRBV6-5; possibly TRBD1 for D (6 bases). Deletions cut 4 bases from V and 0 bases from J, with 13 bases between. There are 16 residues in the CDR3. Germline CDR1 is MNHEY and CDR2 is SVGAGI. The DNA of the CDR3 is TGTGCCAGCAGTTCTATTACAGGGAGCTCCTACAATGAGCAGTTCTTC. Protein product: CASSSITGSSYNEQFF.

This clonotype has a handful of counts. This chain joins TRBV7-9 and TRBJ2-7; 12 nucleotides line up with TRBD2. The CDR3 runs to 15 residues. The ends lost 5 bases at V and 3 bases at J; junction bases unmatched: 5. CDR1 is SEHNR, CDR2 FQNEAQ, per germline (reference sequence). The DNA of the CDR3 is TGTGCCAGCAGCGCACGACTAGCGGGGGTCTACGAGCAGTACTTC. Amino acid sequence: CASSARLAGVYEQYF.

This clonotype was counted only a few times. The V gene is TRBV4-1, the J gene TRBJ2-3; D gene uncertain. There are 15 residues in the CDR3. Germline V gene lookup returns CDR1 MGHRA and CDR2 YSYEKL. Trimming removed 4 bases from V and 0 bases from J, with 11 bases in between. Written as DNA, the CDR3 is TGCGCCAGCAGCCCAAGATACGTAAGCACAGATACGCAGTATTTT. It yields the protein CASSPRYVSTDTQYF.

J is TRBJ2-5 and V is TRBV10-3; a possible D gene is TRBD2 (7 bases). Germline loops: CDR1 ENHRY, CDR2 SYGVKD. The CDR3 length is 15 residues. With 4 bases removed from V and 5 bases from J, the gap between germline ends came to 17 bases. CDR3 sequence: CAISVGGHRFETQYF. The DNA of the CDR3 is TGTGCCATCAGTGTGGGGGGGCATCGGTTTGAGACCCAGTACTTC.

This sequence joins TRBV27 and TRBJ2-1; TRBD2 matches at 9 bases. CDR3 length: 15 amino acids. Trimming took 6 bases from V and 4 from J; bases not matched to a gene: 7. Germline V CDR1 and CDR2: MNHEY, SMNVEV (reference sequence). As DNA, the CDR3 is TGTGCCAGCAGGTCTGGCGGGGGGGTGTACAATGAGCAGTTCTTC. Its protein product is CASRSGGGVYNEQFF.

This clonotype was seen more than once but under ten times. The genes are TRBV7-6 and TRBJ1-1; 7 nucleotides line up with TRBD1. V was pared by 4 bases and J by 0 bases, with 8 bases of the junction left unmatched. The CDR3 totals 16 residues. The germline gives CDR1 SGHVS, CDR2 FNYEAQ. The CDR3 reads CASSYVGGEVNTEAFF. The CDR3 DNA reads TGTGCCAGCAGCTATGTAGGGGGCGAGGTGAACACTGAAGCTTTCTTT.

This clonotype was seen a few times. The V call is TRBV30, the J call TRBJ2-1; weak D call: TRBD2 (5 bases). Germline V gene data show CDR1 as GTSNPN and CDR2 as SVGIG (reference sequence). Trimming removed 0 bases at V and 4 bases at J, with 13 bases between. The CDR3 runs 15 residues. CDR3 sequence: CAWSVRGFAYNEQFF. The CDR3 coding sequence is TGTGCCTGGAGTGTACGGGGTTTCGCATACAATGAGCAGTTCTTC.

CDR3 bases: TGTGCCAGCAGTTTAGGGGACGGCAATCAGCCCCAGCATTTT. Protein product: CASSLGDGNQPQHF. The chain uses TRBV12-3 or TRBV12-4 and TRBJ1-5, with D perhaps TRBD1 (5 bases). The CDR3 extends over 14 amino acids. Trimming removed 1 base at V and 2 bases at J, with 6 bases between.